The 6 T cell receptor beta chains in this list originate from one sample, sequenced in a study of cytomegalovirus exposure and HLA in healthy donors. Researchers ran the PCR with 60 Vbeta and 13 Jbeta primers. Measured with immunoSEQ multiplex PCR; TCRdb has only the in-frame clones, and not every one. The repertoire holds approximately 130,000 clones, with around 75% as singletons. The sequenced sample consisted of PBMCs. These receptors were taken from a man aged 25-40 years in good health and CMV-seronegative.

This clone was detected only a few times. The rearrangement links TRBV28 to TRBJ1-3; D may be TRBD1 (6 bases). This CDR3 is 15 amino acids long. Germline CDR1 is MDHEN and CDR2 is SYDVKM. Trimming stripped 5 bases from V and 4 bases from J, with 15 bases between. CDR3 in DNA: TGTGCCAGCAGTCCCCGCGGGGGGCGAGGAAACACCATATATTTT. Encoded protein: CASSPRGGRGNTIYF.

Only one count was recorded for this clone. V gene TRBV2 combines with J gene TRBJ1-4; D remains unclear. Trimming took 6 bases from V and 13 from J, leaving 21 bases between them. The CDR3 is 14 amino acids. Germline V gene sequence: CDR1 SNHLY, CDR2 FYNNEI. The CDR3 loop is CASSLDTDGAGLFF. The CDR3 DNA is TGTGCCAGCAGCCTTGATACGGACGGTGCGGGACTGTTTTTT.

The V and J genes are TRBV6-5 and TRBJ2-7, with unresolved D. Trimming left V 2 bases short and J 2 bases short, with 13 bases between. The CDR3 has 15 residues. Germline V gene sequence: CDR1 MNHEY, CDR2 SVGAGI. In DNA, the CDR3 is TGTGCCAGCAGTTACGAGGATGGAGCTACCTACGAGCAGTACTTC. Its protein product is CASSYEDGATYEQYF.

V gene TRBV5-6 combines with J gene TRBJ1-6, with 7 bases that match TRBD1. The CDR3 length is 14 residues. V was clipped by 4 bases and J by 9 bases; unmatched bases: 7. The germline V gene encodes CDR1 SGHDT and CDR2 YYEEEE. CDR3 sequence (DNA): TGTGCCAGCAGCCAGACAGGGTACGGTTCACCCCTCCACTTT. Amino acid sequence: CASSQTGYGSPLHF.

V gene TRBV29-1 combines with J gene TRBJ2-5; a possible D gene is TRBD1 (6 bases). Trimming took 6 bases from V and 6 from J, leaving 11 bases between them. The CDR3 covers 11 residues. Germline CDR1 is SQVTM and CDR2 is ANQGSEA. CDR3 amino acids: CSVGQGKTQYF. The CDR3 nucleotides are TGCAGCGTCGGTCAGGGGAAGACCCAGTACTTC.

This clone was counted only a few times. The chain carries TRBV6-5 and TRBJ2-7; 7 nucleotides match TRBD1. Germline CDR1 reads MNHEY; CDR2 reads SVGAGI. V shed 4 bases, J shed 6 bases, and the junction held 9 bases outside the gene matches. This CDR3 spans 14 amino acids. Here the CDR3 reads CASSFPDRDGEQYF. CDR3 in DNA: TGTGCCAGCAGTTTTCCTGACAGGGATGGCGAGCAGTACTTC.